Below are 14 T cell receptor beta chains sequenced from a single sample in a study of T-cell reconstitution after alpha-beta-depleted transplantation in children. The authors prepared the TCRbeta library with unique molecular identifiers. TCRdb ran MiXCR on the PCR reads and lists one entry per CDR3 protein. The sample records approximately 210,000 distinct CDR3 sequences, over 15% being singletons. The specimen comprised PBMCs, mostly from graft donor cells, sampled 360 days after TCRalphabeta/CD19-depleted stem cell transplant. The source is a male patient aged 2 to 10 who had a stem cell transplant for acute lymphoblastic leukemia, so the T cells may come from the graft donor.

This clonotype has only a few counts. The CDR3 region is CASSYRAYEQYF. As DNA, the CDR3 is TGTGCCAGCAGTTACAGGGCCTACGAGCAGTACTTC. The gene calls are TRBV12-3 or TRBV12-4 and TRBJ2-7; D is perhaps TRBD1 (6 bases). This CDR3 comprises 12 residues. The V gene lost 4 bases and the J gene lost 2 bases, with 6 bases spanning the gap.

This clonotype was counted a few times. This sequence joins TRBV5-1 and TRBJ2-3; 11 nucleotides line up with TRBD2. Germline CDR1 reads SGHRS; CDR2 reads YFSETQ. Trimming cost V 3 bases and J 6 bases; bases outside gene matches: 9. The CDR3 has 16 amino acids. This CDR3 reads CASSSQGTSGADTQYF. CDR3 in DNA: TGCGCCAGCAGCTCCCAAGGGACTAGCGGTGCCGATACGCAGTATTTT.

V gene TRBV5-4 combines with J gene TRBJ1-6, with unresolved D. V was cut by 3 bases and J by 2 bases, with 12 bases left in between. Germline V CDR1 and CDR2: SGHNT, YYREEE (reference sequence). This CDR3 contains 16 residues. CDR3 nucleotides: TGTGCCAGCAGCTCCGATGCCGCTGCCTATAATTCACCCCTCCACTTT. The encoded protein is CASSSDAAAYNSPLHF.

CDR3 nucleotide sequence: TGCGCCAGCAGCCAAGGTCGGCACAGATCCTACGAGCAGTACTTC. This codes for CASSQGRHRSYEQYF. The rearrangement links TRBV4-3 to TRBJ2-7; D unclear. V was shortened by 1 base and J by 1 base, with 11 bases between the two germline ends. This CDR3 is 15 amino acids long. Germline CDR1 reads LGHNA; CDR2 reads YSLEER.

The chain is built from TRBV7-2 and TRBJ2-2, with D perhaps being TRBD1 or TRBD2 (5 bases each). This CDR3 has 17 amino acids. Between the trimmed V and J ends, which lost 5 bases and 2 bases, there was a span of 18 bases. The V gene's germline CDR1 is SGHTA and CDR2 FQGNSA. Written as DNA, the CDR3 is TGTGCCAGCAGCCCGCGAAGGGACCCTCTTAACACCGGGGAGCTGTTTTTT. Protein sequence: CASSPRRDPLNTGELFF. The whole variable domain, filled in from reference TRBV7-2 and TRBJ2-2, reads GAGVSQSPSNKVTEKGKDVELRCDPISGHTALYWYRQSLGQGLEFLIYFQGNSAPDKSGLPSDRFSAERTGGSVSTLTIQRTQQEDSAVYLCASSPRRDPLNTGELFFGEGSRLTVL.

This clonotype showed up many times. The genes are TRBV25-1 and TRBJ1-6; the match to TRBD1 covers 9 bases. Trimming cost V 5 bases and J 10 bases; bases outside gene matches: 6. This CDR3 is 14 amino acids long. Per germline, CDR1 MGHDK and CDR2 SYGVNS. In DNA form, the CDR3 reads TGTGCCAGCAGTTGGGACAGGGATGGCTCACCCCTCCACTTT. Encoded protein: CASSWDRDGSPLHF.

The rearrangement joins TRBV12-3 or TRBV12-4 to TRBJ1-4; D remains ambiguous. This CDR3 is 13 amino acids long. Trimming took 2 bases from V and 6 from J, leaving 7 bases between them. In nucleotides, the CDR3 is TGTGCCAGCAGTTTACCCCGGGATGAAAAACTGTTTTTT. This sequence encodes CASSLPRDEKLFF.

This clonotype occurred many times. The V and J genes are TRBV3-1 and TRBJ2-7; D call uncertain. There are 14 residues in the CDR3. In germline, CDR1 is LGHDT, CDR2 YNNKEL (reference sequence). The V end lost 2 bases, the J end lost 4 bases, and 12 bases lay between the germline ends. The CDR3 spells CASSQRRSHYEQYF. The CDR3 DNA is TGTGCCAGCAGCCAACGGCGCAGCCATTACGAGCAGTACTTC.

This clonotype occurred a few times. The CDR3 region is CASSLAGRMLEQYF. The DNA for the CDR3 is TGTGCCAGCAGCTTGGCAGGGAGGATGCTCGAGCAGTACTTC. This chain links TRBV5-8 with TRBJ2-7, with D maybe TRBD2 (6 bases). CDR1 SGHTS and CDR2 YDEGEE come from the germline V gene. Between the trimmed V and J ends, which lost 0 bases and 6 bases, there was a span of 13 bases. The CDR3 covers 14 residues.

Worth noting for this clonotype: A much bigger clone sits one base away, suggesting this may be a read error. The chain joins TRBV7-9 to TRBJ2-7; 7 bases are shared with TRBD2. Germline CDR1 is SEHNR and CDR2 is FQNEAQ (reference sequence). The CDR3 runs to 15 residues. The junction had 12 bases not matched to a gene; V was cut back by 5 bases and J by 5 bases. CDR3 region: CASSPGLIGPNEQYF. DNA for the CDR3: TGTGCCAGCAGCCCGGGACTAATCGGGCCGAACGAGCAGTACTTC.

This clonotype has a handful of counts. CDR3 protein: CASSDGRSYGYTF. CDR3 coding DNA: TGTGCCAGCAGCGATGGGAGGAGCTATGGCTACACCTTC. This chain connects TRBV9 to TRBJ1-2, with D unclear. CDR3 length: 13 amino acids. Germline lookup yields CDR1 SGDLS and CDR2 YYNGEE. The ends were cut back, 3 bases at V and 4 bases at J, with 10 bases in the middle.

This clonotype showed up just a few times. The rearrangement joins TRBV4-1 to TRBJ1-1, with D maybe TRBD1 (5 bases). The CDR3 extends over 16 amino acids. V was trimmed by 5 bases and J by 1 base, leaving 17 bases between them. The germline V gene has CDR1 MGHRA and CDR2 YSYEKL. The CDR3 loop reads CASSGLFRGGNTEAFF. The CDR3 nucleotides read TGCGCCAGCAGCGGGCTTTTTCGGGGCGGGAACACTGAAGCTTTCTTT.

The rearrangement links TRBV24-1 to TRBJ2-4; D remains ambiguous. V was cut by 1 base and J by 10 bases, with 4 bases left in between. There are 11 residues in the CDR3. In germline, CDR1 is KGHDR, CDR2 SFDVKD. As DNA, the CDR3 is TGTGCCACCAGTGATTTTGGGATTCAGTACTTC. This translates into CATSDFGIQYF.

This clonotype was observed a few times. The DNA for the CDR3 is TGTGCCAGCAGCCAAGATCCAGCGGGAGGGCTTTTAAATACGCAGTATTTT. It is translated as CASSQDPAGGLLNTQYF. This chain uses TRBV4-2 with TRBJ2-3; TRBD2 aligns across 10 bases. V gave up 0 bases and J gave up 7 bases; unmatched junction bases: 10. This CDR3 comprises 17 residues. The germline V gene encodes CDR1 LGHNA and CDR2 YNFKEQ.